The 23 T cell receptor beta chains reported below all come from one sample, sequenced in a study of T-cell reconstitution after alpha-beta-depleted transplantation in children. Researchers prepared the TCRbeta library using unique molecular identifiers, the study reports. One entry per CDR3 protein results from TCRdb running MiXCR on the PCR reads. The table has about 210,000 distinct CDR3 sequences, more than 15% seen once. Here the sequenced sample was PBMCs, mostly from graft donor cells, taken 360 days after TCRalphabeta/CD19-depleted stem cell transplant. The receptors come from a male patient aged 2 to 9 who had a stem cell transplant for acute lymphoblastic leukemia, so the T cells may come from the graft donor.

The chain carries TRBV12-3 or TRBV12-4 and TRBJ2-7; the D is unclear. V lost 3 bases to trimming and J lost 0 bases, with 12 bases between them. The CDR3 length is 15 residues. DNA of the CDR3: TGTGCCAGCAGTTTGGACCTGTCAGACTCCTACGAGCAGTACTTC. This sequence encodes CASSLDLSDSYEQYF.

This clonotype was seen a few times. The chain links TRBV10-3 to TRBJ2-7; D possibly corresponds to TRBD2 (6 bases). V was trimmed by 4 bases and J by 3 bases, leaving 10 bases between them. The CDR3 sequence is 13 residues long. The V gene's germline CDR1 is ENHRY and CDR2 SYGVKD. The CDR3 nucleotides read TGTGCCATCAGTGTCTATAGCGGCTACGAGCAGTACTTC. Translating it yields CAISVYSGYEQYF.

This clonotype came up a few times. This chain connects TRBV7-6 to TRBJ2-7, with 9 nucleotides matching TRBD1. CDR3 length: 14 residues. The J segment lost 6 bases and the V segment lost 3 bases, leaving 6 bases of the junction unmatched. Looked up from germline, CDR1 is SGHVS and CDR2 is FNYEAQ. The CDR3 DNA is TGTGCCAGCAGCTTGGGGACAGGGCCTATCGAGCAGTACTTC. This encodes CASSLGTGPIEQYF. Drawing the rest from reference TRBV7-6 and TRBJ2-7, the complete variable domain is GAGVSQSPRYKVTKRGQDVALRCDPISGHVSLYWYRQALGQGPEFLTYFNYEAQQDKSGLPNDRFSAERPEGSISTLTIQRTEQRDSAMYRCASSLGTGPIEQYFGPGTRLTVT.

A few counts support this clonotype. The V gene is TRBV5-6, the J gene TRBJ2-2; D perhaps matches TRBD1 (6 bases). This CDR3 spans 16 amino acids. The V end lost 0 bases, the J end lost 3 bases, and 12 bases lay between the germline ends. Germline loops: CDR1 SGHDT, CDR2 YYEEEE. The CDR3 is CASSLAGEDDTGELFF. The CDR3 DNA reads TGTGCCAGCAGCTTGGCAGGGGAAGACGACACCGGGGAGCTGTTTTTT.

The chain has TRBV7-6 and TRBJ1-3; tentatively, D is TRBD1 (6 bases). V was cut by 2 bases and J by 3 bases, with 11 bases left in between. CDR1 is SGHVS, CDR2 FNYEAQ, per germline. CDR3 length: 15 amino acids. DNA for the CDR3: TGTGCCAGCAGCTTATCTTTGGACAGTGGAAACACCATATATTTT. It translates to CASSLSLDSGNTIYF.

This clonotype turned up a few times. This chain links TRBV29-1 with TRBJ1-6, with TRBD1 identical over 7 bases. The CDR3 is 16 amino acids. The germline CDR1 and CDR2 sequences are SQVTM and ANQGSEA. Trimming at V came to 6 bases and at J to 13 bases, leaving 21 bases not matched to a gene. The CDR3 DNA sequence: TGCAGCGTCGCAAGGGGGGACAGCGATGACCCGGACCCCCTCCACTTT. Translation gives CSVARGDSDDPDPLHF.

This clonotype was counted between two and nine times. This chain joins TRBV7-8 and TRBJ2-7; D remains ambiguous. Germline CDR1 is SGHVS and CDR2 is FQNEAQ. V lost 0 bases and J lost 6, with 9 bases in between. The CDR3 extends over 13 amino acids. DNA of the CDR3: TGTGCCAGCAGCTTAGCCTTGTCCCGCGAGCAGTACTTC. It specifies CASSLALSREQYF.

The V call is TRBV12-3 or TRBV12-4, the J call TRBJ2-1, with no clear D. This CDR3 has 14 residues. Between the trimmed V and J ends, which lost 3 bases and 2 bases, there was a span of 8 bases. Written as DNA, the CDR3 is TGTGCCAGCAGTTTCGACGGCACCTACAATGAGCAGTTCTTC. Translation gives CASSFDGTYNEQFF.

This clonotype showed up just a few times. V usage is TRBV4-3 and J usage is TRBJ2-5; possible D gene TRBD2, 6 bases. The CDR3 spans 15 residues. V was pared by 4 bases and J by 3 bases, with 15 bases between. CDR1 LGHNA and CDR2 YSLEER come from the germline V gene. DNA for the CDR3: TGCGCCAGCAGCCCCGGGGGAACAGACAAAGAGACCCAGTACTTC. It codes for CASSPGGTDKETQYF.

CDR3: CASSPLGPGAGNTEAFF. DNA of the CDR3: TGTGCCAGCTCACCACTCGGGCCGGGGGCCGGGAACACTGAAGCTTTCTTT. The chain links TRBV18 to TRBJ1-1, with a possible D match to TRBD1 (6 bases). Looked up from germline, CDR1 is KGHSH and CDR2 is LQKENI. V was clipped by 1 base and J by 1 base, with 16 bases between them. The CDR3 sequence is 17 residues long.

V is TRBV10-3 and J is TRBJ1-5; D is perhaps TRBD1 (6 bases). CDR3 length: 17 amino acids. Trimming removed 0 bases from V and 5 bases from J, with 17 bases in between. Germline values: CDR1 ENHRY, CDR2 SYGVKD. This CDR3 reads CAISESAQGAEDQPQHF. The CDR3 DNA follows: TGTGCCATCAGTGAGTCGGCACAGGGTGCGGAGGATCAGCCCCAGCATTTT.

The chain combines TRBV7-2 with TRBJ2-3; 9 bases are shared with TRBD2. CDR1 and CDR2 (germline): SGHTA, FQGNSA. CDR3 length equals 14 residues. Trimming at V came to 5 bases and at J to 2 bases, leaving 2 bases not matched to a gene. The DNA of the CDR3 is TGTGCCAGCAGCAGCGGGGGGAACACAGATACGCAGTATTTT. Residues: CASSSGGNTDTQYF. The whole variable domain, remainder taken from reference TRBV7-2 and TRBJ2-3, is GAGVSQSPSNKVTEKGKDVELRCDPISGHTALYWYRQSLGQGLEFLIYFQGNSAPDKSGLPSDRFSAERTGGSVSTLTIQRTQQEDSAVYLCASSSGGNTDTQYFGPGTRLTVL.

This clonotype showed up just a few times. This chain links TRBV20-1 with TRBJ2-7; TRBD1 agrees at 9 bases. Germline-derived CDR1 and CDR2 are DFQATT and SNEGSKA (reference sequence). The V and J ends lost 5 bases and 2 bases, in that order; junction bases with no gene match: 4. This CDR3 comprises 13 residues. CDR3 bases: TGCAGTGCTGGGACAGGGCTGACCTACGAGCAGTACTTC. It translates to CSAGTGLTYEQYF.

This clonotype was observed at least ten times. The chain recombines TRBV20-1 with TRBJ2-3; 8 bases fit TRBD1. The germline CDR1 and CDR2 sequences are DFQATT and SNEGSKA (reference sequence). CDR3 length equals 14 residues. V lost 0 bases, J lost 6 bases, and 5 bases stayed unmatched. The CDR3 coding sequence is TGCAGTGCTAGAGATGAGCAGGGGGCTGATACGCAGTATTTT. Protein product: CSARDEQGADTQYF.

The V gene is TRBV18, the J gene TRBJ1-2; D not resolved. CDR3 length equals 14 residues. Per the germline V gene, CDR1 is KGHSH and CDR2 is LQKENI. V gave up 2 bases and J gave up 2 bases, with 9 bases separating them. CDR3 in amino acids: CASSPTVSNYGYTF. In DNA, the CDR3 is TGTGCCAGCTCACCAACGGTCAGCAACTATGGCTACACCTTC.

The gene calls are TRBV7-2 and TRBJ2-1; 11 nucleotides agree with TRBD2. The V gene's germline CDR1 is SGHTA and CDR2 FQGNSA. J lost 10 bases, V lost 5 bases, and 16 bases had no gene match. The CDR3 spans 17 residues. The CDR3 DNA reads TGTGCCAGCAGCCAACAGACTAGCGGGATTCGCCGGGGGGAGCAGTTCTTC. Amino acid sequence: CASSQQTSGIRRGEQFF.

This clonotype came up many times. This chain uses TRBV12-3 or TRBV12-4 with TRBJ2-2, with TRBD2 as a possible D gene (6 bases). The CDR3 extends over 16 amino acids. V lost 7 bases, J lost 1 base, and 16 bases lay in between. The DNA for the CDR3 is TGTGCCAGCAACGGACGGGAGAGCCTGAACACCGGGGAGCTGTTTTTT. Amino acid sequence: CASNGRESLNTGELFF.

The chain is built from TRBV6-2 or TRBV6-3 and TRBJ2-2; a possible D gene is TRBD2 (5 bases). Trimming cost V 6 bases and J 1 base, with 15 bases left between them. The CDR3 loop spans 16 amino acids. Per the germline V gene, CDR1 is MNHEY and CDR2 is SVGEGT. The CDR3 sequence: CASRLREIMNTGELFF. The CDR3 bases are TGTGCCAGCAGACTCCGGGAAATCATGAACACCGGGGAGCTGTTTTTT.

This chain uses TRBV12-3 or TRBV12-4 with TRBJ1-2; 8 bases agree with TRBD1. There are 19 residues in the CDR3. With V trimmed by 2 bases and J by 2 bases, 16 bases remained unmatched. CDR3: CASSLSGQGWTPRNYGYTF. For the CDR3, the DNA is TGTGCCAGCAGTTTATCTGGACAGGGTTGGACGCCTCGGAACTATGGCTACACCTTC.

This chain links TRBV18 with TRBJ2-5, with 9 nucleotides matching TRBD1. This CDR3 spans 15 amino acids. The germline V gene encodes CDR1 KGHSH and CDR2 LQKENI. V dropped 2 bases and J dropped 5; count of bases not matched to a gene: 6. The CDR3 loop reads CASSPMTGGAETQYF. The CDR3 region has the DNA TGTGCCAGCTCACCAATGACAGGGGGAGCGGAGACCCAGTACTTC.

For the CDR3, the DNA is TGTGCCAGCAGTGGTGGAAATGAGCAGTTCTTC. This gives the protein CASSGGNEQFF. The chain combines TRBV25-1 with TRBJ2-1; no definite D call. Trimming cost V 4 bases and J 7 bases, with 5 bases left between them. Germline loops: CDR1 MGHDK, CDR2 SYGVNS. The CDR3 totals 11 residues.

The V call is TRBV27, the J call TRBJ2-5; 7 bases agree with TRBD1. Germline CDR1 is MNHEY and CDR2 is SMNVEV (reference sequence). This CDR3 spans 15 amino acids. J lost 1 base, V lost 5 bases, and 7 bases had no gene match. The DNA for the CDR3 is TGTGCCAGCAGTCAAGAAGGGACAGTCCAAGAGACCCAGTACTTC. Amino acids: CASSQEGTVQETQYF.

This clonotype was observed a handful of times. The rearrangement joins TRBV11-2 to TRBJ2-5, with 10 bases matching TRBD2. The length of the CDR3 is 18 residues. The germline gives CDR1 SGHAT, CDR2 FQNNGV. V shed 5 bases, J shed 3 bases, and the junction held 15 bases outside the gene matches. CDR3: CASSRKCWTSGPKETQYF. The CDR3 DNA sequence: TGTGCCAGCAGCCGTAAGTGTTGGACTAGCGGACCGAAAGAGACCCAGTACTTC.